Presented here are 27 T cell receptor beta chains from one specimen sequenced in a study of Graves' ophthalmopathy and Graves' hyperthyroidism. Scientists amplified the TCR beta CDR3 regions from RNA transcripts. An opening RT-PCR round employed HTBI primers and preceded a second-round multiplex PCR. TCRdb processed the multiplex PCR reads anew with MiXCR; each CDR3 protein has one entry. The sample includes over a million distinct CDR3 sequences, 35% to 40% of them seen just once. Sequenced material: peripheral blood or thyroid tissue (not recorded which). Every receptor here comes from an adult man with Graves' hyperthyroidism.

This clonotype was seen a few times. This sequence joins TRBV28 and TRBJ2-7; the D gene is possibly TRBD2 (5 bases). Germline V gene sequence: CDR1 MDHEN, CDR2 SYDVKM. This CDR3 region has 14 residues. V was pared by 6 bases and J by 6 bases, with 18 bases between. DNA for the CDR3: TGTGCCAGCAGCCACACATCGGAGGTTGCCGAGCAGTACTTC. It encodes CASSHTSEVAEQYF.

This clonotype was detected many times. This CDR3 reads CASSPNRGRNQPQHF. In DNA form, the CDR3 reads TGCGCCAGCAGCCCTAACAGGGGGCGCAATCAGCCCCAGCATTTT. V and J are TRBV4-1 and TRBJ1-5; TRBD1 matches at 9 bases. In germline, CDR1 is MGHRA, CDR2 YSYEKL. CDR3 length: 15 amino acids. Trimming took 4 bases from V and 2 from J; bases not matched to a gene: 3.

This clonotype was recorded at least ten times. The CDR3 region is CSVGRGETQYF. The CDR3 nucleotides are TGCAGCGTTGGCAGAGGCGAGACCCAGTACTTC. The genes are TRBV29-1 and TRBJ2-5; D not resolved. The CDR3 has 11 residues. Trimming took 4 bases from V and 5 from J, leaving 8 bases between them. Germline CDR1 is SQVTM and CDR2 is ANQGSEA.

In its sample, this clonotype was seen a few times. An end of the junction differs from the germline gene, which may be a read error. This chain uses TRBV5-1 with TRBJ2-3, with a tentative D call TRBD2 (5 bases). The germline V gene has CDR1 SGHRS and CDR2 YFSETQ. The CDR3 loop spans 14 amino acids. CDR3 sequence reads: CASSLIGGTDTQYF. The CDR3 DNA is TGTGCCAGCAGCTTGATCGGGGGCACAGATACGCAGTATTTT.

The V gene is TRBV7-9, the J gene TRBJ1-2, with TRBD1 matching 9 bases. CDR1 and CDR2 (germline): SEHNR, FQNEAQ (reference sequence). This CDR3 spans 13 amino acids. The V gene end was trimmed by 6 bases and the J gene end by 6 bases; junction bases not matched to a gene: 5. The CDR3 region has the DNA TGTGCCAGCAGACCCGGGACAGGGCATGGCTACACCTTC. Its protein is CASRPGTGHGYTF.

This clonotype was seen more than once but under ten times. The chain combines TRBV12-3 or TRBV12-4 with TRBJ1-1; D is ambiguous. The CDR3 is 12 amino acids. Trimming pared 6 bases from V and 11 bases from J, leaving 16 bases between. CDR3 residues: CASRDRVIGAFF. The CDR3 DNA is TGTGCCAGCAGGGACCGGGTAATTGGGGCTTTCTTT.

Ten or more counts support this clonotype. This chain connects TRBV19 to TRBJ1-5, with 7 bases matching TRBD1. The CDR3 has 15 amino acids. V lost 8 bases to trimming and J lost 6 bases; unmatched junction nucleotides: 13. Per germline, CDR1 LNHDA and CDR2 SQIVND (reference sequence). CDR3 nucleotides: TGTGCCAGTCGGGAACAGGGGAGGCAGGGTCAGCCCCAGCATTTT. It encodes CASREQGRQGQPQHF.

This clonotype has only a few counts. This chain links TRBV6-5 with TRBJ2-7, with 7 bases lining up with TRBD1. This CDR3 has 16 amino acids. Germline CDR1 reads MNHEY; CDR2 reads SVGAGI. Trimming cost V 4 bases and J 2 bases; bases outside gene matches: 11. The CDR3 nucleotides read TGTGCCAGCAGTTTAGAGGGACAGTCGTGGACCTACGAGCAGTACTTC. This sequence encodes CASSLEGQSWTYEQYF.

In this sample, this clonotype turned up a few times. The gene calls are TRBV6-5 and TRBJ1-2; no firm D call. The germline CDR1 and CDR2 sequences are MNHEY and SVGAGI. This CDR3 is built from 16 residues. Trimming left V 5 bases short and J 4 bases short, with 20 bases between. CDR3 DNA sequence: TGTGCCAGCAGTCTTCTCGGCCGGACCTCACTCTATGGCTACACCTTC. As protein: CASSLLGRTSLYGYTF.

This clonotype was counted only a few times. The gene calls are TRBV11-2 and TRBJ1-2, with D possibly matching TRBD1 (6 bases). CDR1 and CDR2 from the germline V gene are SGHAT and FQNNGV. V lost 5 bases and J lost 4, with 17 bases in between. The CDR3 runs to 15 residues. CDR3 protein: CASSTSSGGSYGYTF. As DNA, the CDR3 is TGTGCCAGCAGCACCTCGAGCGGGGGCAGCTATGGCTACACCTTC.

This clonotype was counted at least ten times. The chain couples TRBV13 to TRBJ1-2; a possible D gene is TRBD1 (6 bases). The CDR3 is made up of 15 amino acids. The V gene lost 4 bases and the J gene lost 1 base, with 13 bases spanning the gap. Germline lookup yields CDR1 PRHDT and CDR2 FYEKMQ (reference sequence). The CDR3 loop is CASSSRNRDNYGYTF. The CDR3 DNA follows: TGTGCCAGCAGCTCCCGAAACAGGGATAACTATGGCTACACCTTC.

The sample holds a few counts of this clonotype. The rearrangement uses TRBV28 and TRBJ1-5, with D perhaps TRBD1 (6 bases). V lost 5 bases and J lost 2, with 16 bases in between. The CDR3 sequence is 16 residues long. Germline loops: CDR1 MDHEN, CDR2 SYDVKM. The CDR3 DNA sequence: TGTGCCAGCAGTGCGGACAGCCCAGCCGGCAATCAGCCCCAGCATTTT. Amino acids: CASSADSPAGNQPQHF.

The chain couples TRBV20-1 to TRBJ2-5; D may be TRBD1 or TRBD2 (5 bases each). Trimming took off 6 bases at V and 3 bases at J, with 14 bases between the two ends. The germline CDR1 and CDR2 sequences are DFQATT and SNEGSKA (reference sequence). The CDR3 length is 13 residues. This chain's CDR3 is CSADTGPEETQYF. The CDR3 region has the DNA TGCAGTGCGGATACGGGGCCCGAAGAGACCCAGTACTTC.

This clonotype showed up many times. The chain recombines TRBV6-5 with TRBJ1-3; 10 bases fit TRBD1. V shed 7 bases, J shed 5 bases, and the junction held 5 bases outside the gene matches. The CDR3 length is 14 residues. Germline CDR1 is MNHEY and CDR2 is SVGAGI. The CDR3 is CASKGQGGRNTIYF. CDR3 in DNA: TGTGCCAGCAAAGGACAGGGGGGAAGAAACACCATATATTTT.

The CDR3 DNA follows: TGCGCCAGCAGCCAAGATTACGTCAGCTATGGCTACACCTTC. Its translation: CASSQDYVSYGYTF. The chain has TRBV4-1 and TRBJ1-2; no definite D call. Germline V CDR1 and CDR2: MGHRA, YSYEKL. The CDR3 consists of 14 residues. Trimming removed 0 bases at V and 4 bases at J, with 9 bases between.

This clonotype has just a few counts. This chain uses TRBV7-9 with TRBJ1-1; D might be TRBD1 (5 bases). Trimming left V 3 bases short and J 1 base short, with 21 bases between. The CDR3 totals 18 residues. The germline V gene has CDR1 SEHNR and CDR2 FQNEAQ (reference sequence). CDR3 bases: TGTGCCAGCAGCTTCAGATCAACGAACGGACACGGGAACACTGAAGCTTTCTTT. Its protein is CASSFRSTNGHGNTEAFF.

The chain recombines TRBV5-6 with TRBJ1-6; TRBD1 matches at 10 bases. The germline gives CDR1 SGHDT, CDR2 YYEEEE. With 4 bases clipped from V and 9 bases from J, the junction kept 7 bases outside the gene matches. The CDR3 contains 15 residues. The chain's CDR3 is CASSPSGQGSSPLHF. The CDR3 DNA sequence: TGTGCCAGCAGCCCCTCGGGACAGGGGAGTTCACCCCTCCACTTT.

This clonotype was detected ten times or more. The V gene is TRBV29-1, the J gene TRBJ2-7; 7 positions match TRBD1. V was pared by 7 bases and J by 4 bases, with 13 bases of the junction left unmatched. The CDR3 sequence is 14 residues long. The germline gives CDR1 SQVTM, CDR2 ANQGSEA. CDR3 protein: CSAANSGTAYEQYF. The CDR3 DNA is TGCAGCGCCGCAAACTCCGGGACAGCTTACGAGCAGTACTTC.

A single count supports this clonotype. The DNA is left out, because the CDR3 cannot be placed on it with certainty; the CDR3 is given as TCRdb lists it. The chain links TRBV11-2 to TRBJ2-5; the D call of TRBD2 is as the table states it, not checked on the DNA. The CDR3 is 24 amino acids long, termini counted. Germline loops: CDR1 SGHAT, CDR2 FQNNGV. CDR3 amino acids: CASSLGPLGSPLHFGEGSQETQYF.

This clonotype was seen a handful of times. A much larger clone is a single base away; this may be a read error. This sequence joins TRBV9 and TRBJ1-5, with D tentatively TRBD1 (5 bases). The V end lost 2 bases, the J end lost 7 bases, and 10 bases lay between the germline ends. The germline CDR1 and CDR2 sequences are SGDLS and YYNGEE. The CDR3 consists of 13 residues. The CDR3 DNA reads as TGTGCCAGCAGCGTCGGGACGGGGCAGCCCCAGCATTTT. Its protein product is CASSVGTGQPQHF.

Turning to this clonotype: One junction end disagrees with the germline gene, perhaps due to a read error. V is TRBV7-9 and J is TRBJ2-5; TRBD2 matches at 11 bases. The CDR3 runs to 16 residues. In germline, CDR1 is SEHNR, CDR2 FQNEAQ (reference sequence). The DNA for the CDR3 is TGCGCCAGCAGCCTCCGTCTAGCGGGGGGAGTGGAGACCCAGTACTTC. Protein sequence: CASSLRLAGGVETQYF.

J is TRBJ2-7 and V is TRBV6-2 or TRBV6-3; D ambiguous. The CDR3 is made up of 12 amino acids. V lost 4 bases and J lost 2, with 6 bases in between. CDR1 and CDR2 (germline): MNHEY, SVGEGT. This CDR3 is CASSCVPYEQYF. DNA of the CDR3: TGTGCCAGCAGTTGCGTACCCTACGAGCAGTACTTC.

This chain uses TRBV5-1 with TRBJ2-7, with 8 positions matching TRBD1. Germline CDR1 reads SGHRS; CDR2 reads YFSETQ. J lost 5 bases, V lost 7 bases, and 11 bases had no gene match. The CDR3 runs to 14 residues. The CDR3 reads CASSLTGVLHEQYF. The CDR3 DNA follows: TGCGCCAGCTCCTTGACAGGGGTCTTGCACGAGCAGTACTTC.

The chain carries TRBV20-1 and TRBJ1-5; D is uncertain. Trimming left V 0 bases short and J 2 bases short, with 14 bases between. The CDR3 is 16 amino acids. CDR1 and CDR2 from the germline V gene are DFQATT and SNEGSKA (reference sequence). DNA of the CDR3: TGCAGTGCTAGAGATTTCGGGAGAAGTGGCAATCAGCCCCAGCATTTT. Protein product: CSARDFGRSGNQPQHF.

The table lists this clonotype with many counts. The V and J genes are TRBV29-1 and TRBJ2-7, with 9 bases lining up with TRBD1. CDR3 length equals 13 residues. Germline V gene sequence: CDR1 SQVTM, CDR2 ANQGSEA. Trimming cost V 6 bases and J 7 bases; bases outside gene matches: 10. The CDR3 sequence: CSVQTGGTGEQYF. DNA of the CDR3: TGCAGCGTACAGACAGGGGGTACGGGGGAGCAGTACTTC.

For this clonotype: Since no conserved phenylalanine or tryptophan closes the CDR3, a read error is the likely cause. The chain couples TRBV10-3 to TRBJ1-1; the D gene is possibly TRBD1 (6 bases). CDR1 is ENHRY and CDR2 is SYGVKD in the germline V gene. The CDR3 contains 13 residues. This chain's CDR3 is CVTQGQQNTEAFL. The CDR3 DNA is TGTGTCACACAGGGACAACAAAACACTGAAGCTTTCCTT.

On this clonotype: At one end, the junction sequence differs from germline, possibly due to a read error. V usage is TRBV7-2 and J usage is TRBJ2-7, with TRBD2 as a possible D gene (5 bases). This CDR3 spans 13 amino acids. The V gene's germline CDR1 is SGHTA and CDR2 FQGNSA. CDR3 amino acids: CASSLEPSGELYF. CDR3 sequence (DNA): TGTGCCAGCAGCTTGGAGCCTTCCGGGGAGCTGTACTTC. Filled out from reference TRBV7-2 and TRBJ2-7, the complete variable domain reads GAGVSQSPSNKVTEKGKDVELRCDPISGHTALYWYRQSLGQGLEFLIYFQGNSAPDKSGLPSDRFSAERTGGSVSTLTIQRTQQEDSAVYLCASSLEPSGELYFGPGTRLTVT.